The clone carrying this TCR beta chain was observed once. Its antigen is unidentified. The CDR3 totals 15 residues. Losses at the gene ends were 6 bases for V and 4 bases for J; bases not matched to a gene: 6. The data originate from a study of yellow fever vaccine responses in identical twins. General study findings and limits: Twins' vaccine T cell responses were reported to seem partly convergent and partly personalized.

One entry per CDR3 protein results from TCRdb running MiXCR on the RT-PCR reads. Of 9,800 or so distinct CDR3 sequences listed, approximately 80% were seen once; the top ten hold about 2%. The specimen comprised T cells from blood (PBMCs), unsorted or a sorted subset (not recorded which), sampled before or after yellow fever vaccination (not recorded which). The V gene is TRBV12-3 or TRBV12-4, the J gene TRBJ2-2; 9 bases align to TRBD1. This clonotype originated in a woman aged 18-35 years who received the yellow fever vaccine. The CDR3 reads CASRTGTGFTGELFF. The CDR3 DNA reads as TGTGCCAGCAGAACCGGGACAGGGTTCACCGGGGAGCTGTTTTTT.